The 18 T cell receptor beta chains below all came from one sample that was sequenced in a study of monozygotic twins with inflammatory bowel disease. TCRdb derives one entry per CDR3 protein from the 5' RACE reads, leaving out DNA. Recorded here are 440,000 or so distinct CDR3 sequences; the top ten clones represent 2% to 3%. The specimen was blood. Source of these receptors: a human donor with ulcerative colitis or Crohn's disease, or a healthy co-twin of an affected twin (not recorded which).

The CDR3 spells CASSLEGVPPSPLHF. The V call is TRBV27, the J call TRBJ1-6. Germline-derived CDR1 and CDR2 are MNHEY and SMNVEV (reference sequence). The CDR3 loop spans 15 amino acids.

The CDR3 protein is CASSQEGRRGEQYF. This chain uses TRBV3-1 with TRBJ2-7; TCRdb calls TRBD1, which cannot be checked without DNA. In germline, CDR1 is LGHDT, CDR2 YNNKEL (reference sequence). There are 14 residues in the CDR3.

The V and J genes are TRBV5-4 and TRBJ1-1. This CDR3 is 12 amino acids long. Germline V gene data show CDR1 as SGHNT and CDR2 as YYREEE (reference sequence). The CDR3 spells CASALGNTEAFF.

The chain's CDR3 is CASSRGRYEQYF. J is TRBJ2-7 and V is TRBV3-1; the D call from TCRdb, TRBD2, cannot be confirmed without DNA. CDR1 is LGHDT and CDR2 is YNNKEL in the germline V gene (reference sequence). There are 12 residues in the CDR3.

This sequence joins TRBV25-1 and TRBJ2-1; the TCRdb D gene call, TRBD1, has no DNA to confirm it. The CDR3 spans 16 residues. Germline CDR1 reads MGHDK; CDR2 reads SYGVNS. CDR3 in amino acids: CASSDPQTGAYNEQFF.

This rearrangement joins TRBV4-3 to TRBJ2-1; without DNA, the TCRdb call of TRBD2 cannot be checked. The CDR3 is made up of 15 amino acids. The V gene's germline CDR1 is LGHNA and CDR2 YSLEER. The CDR3: CASSQGSGSLNEQFF.

The chain recombines TRBV28 with TRBJ1-4. The germline V gene encodes CDR1 MDHEN and CDR2 SYDVKM. The CDR3 extends over 13 amino acids. This chain's CDR3 is CASTTRRAEKLFF.

The rearrangement joins TRBV5-4 to TRBJ2-7; the TCRdb call, TRBD1, lacks DNA for checking. Per germline, CDR1 SGHNT and CDR2 YYREEE (reference sequence). The CDR3 length is 14 residues. The CDR3 sequence is CASSFRDRVGEQYF.

The CDR3 sequence: CASSVGGPALENYGYTF. The chain couples TRBV9 to TRBJ1-2. The germline CDR1 and CDR2 sequences are SGDLS and YYNGEE. This CDR3 is built from 17 residues.

The chain carries TRBV30 and TRBJ2-1. This CDR3 is 13 amino acids long. The germline CDR1 and CDR2 sequences are GTSNPN and SVGIG (reference sequence). This chain's CDR3 is CAWLSYPRDEQFF.

This chain connects TRBV20-1 to TRBJ1-3. This CDR3 comprises 15 residues. The V gene's germline CDR1 is DFQATT and CDR2 SNEGSKA (reference sequence). The CDR3 loop is CSAPNRGGPGNTIYF.

This chain uses TRBV18 with TRBJ1-5. Germline V gene data show CDR1 as KGHSH and CDR2 as LQKENI. The CDR3 runs to 15 residues. The CDR3: CASSPTLNSNQPQHF.

J is TRBJ2-3 and V is TRBV7-9; the TCRdb call, TRBD1, lacks DNA for checking. In germline, CDR1 is SEHNR, CDR2 FQNEAQ (reference sequence). The CDR3 extends over 15 amino acids. The CDR3 spells CASSAARGLTDTQYF.

The chain employs TRBV30 and TRBJ2-6. The length of the CDR3 is 14 residues. The V gene's germline CDR1 is GTSNPN and CDR2 SVGIG (reference sequence). CDR3 sequence reads: CAWSTGSGANVLTF.

This chain uses TRBV7-2 with TRBJ2-4; TCRdb designates TRBD2, a call that cannot be tested without DNA. The CDR3 runs 16 residues. Germline CDR1 and CDR2: SGHTA and FQGNSA. CDR3 sequence reads: CASSLGREGGRNMQYF.

The chain joins TRBV6-1 to TRBJ1-4; as DNA is missing, the TRBD1 call by TCRdb cannot be tested. Germline loops: CDR1 MNHNS, CDR2 SASEGT. CDR3 length: 13 amino acids. CDR3 in amino acids: CASSATGFEKLFF.

This rearrangement joins TRBV5-5 to TRBJ2-4. From germline, CDR1 is SGHKS and CDR2 YYEKEE (reference sequence). This CDR3 region has 14 residues. The CDR3 protein is CASSLGPNQNIQYF.

V gene TRBV6-6 combines with J gene TRBJ2-3; TCRdb's D call of TRBD1 is untestable without DNA. In germline, CDR1 is MNHNY, CDR2 SVGAGI (reference sequence). This CDR3 spans 14 amino acids. The CDR3 loop reads CASNPGTTTDTQYF.